The entry that follows covers one T cell receptor (beta chain) sequence. The sample belongs to a study of blood T cell repertoires in COVID-19. The length of the CDR3 is 15 residues. Profiling relied on immunoSEQ multiplex PCR, and the TCRdb table lists in-frame clones only, not all of them. Among 150,000 to 200,000 clones, approximately 91% were seen once, and the ten largest hold approximately 0.8%. The chain couples TRBV21-1 to TRBJ1-1. TRBV21-1 is a pseudogene. Sequences were obtained from PBMCs or T cells enriched from blood (not recorded which). The clonotype originates from a woman younger than 30 who had recovered from COVID-19. For the CDR3, the DNA is TGTGCCAGCCCCACGCGGGGGCACCGCAACACTGAAGCTTTCTTT. Translated: CASPTRGHRNTEAFF.